This T cell receptor (beta chain) was profiled in a study of T cell responses to AZD1222 COVID-19 vaccine (dated by TCRdb to about 2021). Turning to the overall study: TCR sequencing was performed for fewer than 250 trial participants, of whom 207 were given two doses of AZD1222 and approximately 25 were given two doses of MenACWY control vaccine. Enrollment into the trials was organized by age into subgroups of 18-55, 56-69 and 70-plus years, and those subgroups contained roughly 140, 27 and 60 TCR-sequenced participants, respectively. General findings and caveats noted by the study authors: Nearly half of unique spike-specific TCRs reportedly recognized epitopes outside regions mutated in the B.1.351 and B.1.1.7 variants. The 56-69-year group was small, and its depth increase did not reach significance, likely because of low power. Most participants were white British and females outnumbered males, and the authors suggested that clonal diversity may have been underestimated. Because no samples from the day 14 peak response were available, repertoires could be characterized only after the peak T cell response. A significant rise in spike-specific TCR breadth and depth was observed after two AZD1222 doses relative to day 0 and relative to MenACWY recipients. Vaccine-associated CD4 TCRs spanned the whole spike protein, with dominant responses in regions 160-218 and 743-854. Conclusions about previously exposed vaccinees are limited because only a handful of AZD1222 recipients were SARS-CoV-2 seropositive at baseline.

From the germline V gene, CDR1 is SNHLY and CDR2 is FYNNEI. The CDR3 goes from the cysteine to the phenylalanine over 13 residues. Just CDR3 DNA is preserved here, 39 bases in frame from base 1. The V and J ends are trimmed by 7 bases and 0 bases, leaving 10 bases between them. The CDR3 regions of human TCRbeta chains were analyzed by immunosequencing. In the authors' own workflow: TCRs in the repertoires were compared against a reference library of SARS-CoV-2-specific TCRs that had been generated with the MIRA antigen-specificity platform. Breadth was defined as the fraction of unique TCRs that were SARS-CoV-2-associated, and depth was defined as the fraction of total T cells that were SARS-CoV-2-associated. Using the MIRA data, each spike-specific TCR was assigned both to the spike region to which the TCR was reactive and to a CD4 or CD8 class. Log10-transformed breadth and depth values were compared by one-way ANOVA with Sidak's multiple comparisons tests. Drawn from immuneACCESS, this table holds only the in-frame rearrangements with V and J called that TCRdb kept. Clones are partly lost; checked studies trace under half to an unresolved V gene and leave the rest unexplained. Clone size and the V and J calls come from that table; the DNA yielded D and trimming. Across this sample there are under 95,000 clones, with around nine tenths seen only once. The leading ten clones occupy less than 8.5% of the sample.

Taken with the paper, the label for time point translates to: about 28 days (+/-7) after the second vaccine dose. AZD1222 recipients with second doses at about 4 weeks or about 12 weeks were pooled, because spike-specific TCR depth and breadth did not differ between schedules. Vaccinee samples came from UK trials COV001 and COV002, including a single-blind randomized controlled phase 2/3 trial of AZD1222 (ChAdOx1 nCoV-19) in healthy adults. For TCRbeta chain sequencing, PBMC samples were collected from trial participants at day 0 and at day 28 after the second dose. Note on this clone: Its antigen remains undetermined. No base qualities exist here, and no much larger clone lies one base off it.

The specimen comprised peripheral blood, sampled 28 days after the second AZD1222 dose. This receptor was taken from an adult who received the AZD1222 COVID-19 vaccine. The sequence is built from TRBV2 and TRBJ2-7; TRBD1 might be the D gene, on 6 matching bases. The CDR3 corresponds to CASKRDNSYEQYF. The DNA reads as follows: TGTGCCAGCAAAAGGGACAACTCCTACGAGCAGTACTTC.